One and the same sample provided the 17 T cell receptor beta chains below, sequenced in a study of blood T cell repertoires in COVID-19 (dated by TCRdb to the early 2020s). Library preparation used the immunoSEQ multiplex PCR assay. What TCRdb holds here is the immuneACCESS table cut down to in-frame rearrangements. Part of the clones is not present; checked against another copy, under half of the missing clones reflect an unresolved V gene, and the others are unexplained. The sample yields about 160,000 clones; roughly 84% were counted once. 0.95% to 1.5% of the sample is taken by the ten largest. Sequencing was done on a sample of peripheral blood. The receptors originated from a man aged 55 to 70 who had recovered from COVID-19.

The chain couples TRBV7-6 to TRBJ2-7; D gene ambiguous. This CDR3 is 13 amino acids long. Trimming removed 1 base at V and 2 bases at J, with 6 bases between. CDR1 is SGHVS, CDR2 FNYEAQ, per germline. The DNA of the CDR3 is TGTGCCAGCAGCTTAGAGGCGGCCTACGAGCAGTACTTC. This gives the protein CASSLEAAYEQYF.

This clone turned up a few times. The chain joins TRBV12-3 or TRBV12-4 to TRBJ2-1; 8 bases agree with TRBD2. CDR3 size: 13 residues. The ends lost 6 bases at V and 7 bases at J; junction bases unmatched: 5. The CDR3 DNA follows: TGTGCCAGCAGGTGGACTAGCCTAAATGAGCAGTTCTTC. Amino acid sequence: CASRWTSLNEQFF.

V gene TRBV9 combines with J gene TRBJ1-4, with D possibly matching TRBD1 (5 bases). V was trimmed by 1 base and J by 10 bases, leaving 20 bases between them. Germline CDR1 reads SGDLS; CDR2 reads YYNGEE. This CDR3 has 16 amino acids. Here the CDR3 reads CASSVSPGREGGKLFF. The CDR3 DNA reads TGTGCCAGCAGCGTATCCCCGGGCAGGGAGGGAGGAAAACTGTTTTTT.

The gene calls are TRBV18 and TRBJ1-2, with 8 bases fitting TRBD1. CDR1 and CDR2 (germline): KGHSH, LQKENI. This CDR3 contains 17 residues. The V and J ends lost 3 bases and 0 bases, in that order; junction bases with no gene match: 9. The CDR3 sequence: CASSPSRDRSTNYGYTF. CDR3 coding DNA: TGTGCCAGCTCACCGAGCCGGGACAGGAGTACTAACTATGGCTACACCTTC.

This chain uses TRBV18 with TRBJ1-3; D possibly corresponds to TRBD1 (5 bases). V was trimmed by 0 bases and J by 4 bases, leaving 19 bases between them. The germline V gene encodes CDR1 KGHSH and CDR2 LQKENI. The CDR3 is 18 amino acids. The CDR3 bases are TGTGCCAGCTCACCACCCGGTCTCGTCTCAGGGTCGGGAAACACCATATATTTT. This codes for CASSPPGLVSGSGNTIYF. The full variable domain, with the rest looked up from reference TRBV18 and TRBJ1-3, is NAGVMQNPRHLVRRRGQEARLRCSPMKGHSHVYWYRQLPEEGLKFMVYLQKENIIDESGMPKERFSAEFPKEGPSILRIQQVVRGDSAAYFCASSPPGLVSGSGNTIYFGEGSWLTVV.

The chain links TRBV18 to TRBJ1-2, with 10 bases that match TRBD1. The CDR3 totals 14 residues. CDR1 and CDR2 (germline): KGHSH, LQKENI. J lost 4 bases, V lost 3 bases, and 2 bases had no gene match. Written as DNA, the CDR3 is TGTGCCAGCTCACCTCGGGACAGGGGCTATGGCTACACCTTC. Its translation: CASSPRDRGYGYTF.

The chain combines TRBV5-6 with TRBJ2-7; 7 bases align to TRBD1. Germline V gives CDR1 SGHDT, CDR2 YYEEEE. The J segment lost 1 base and the V segment lost 2 bases, leaving 3 bases of the junction unmatched. The CDR3 length is 14 residues. The CDR3 sequence is CASSFGTESYEQYF. The CDR3 nucleotides read TGTGCCAGCAGCTTCGGGACAGAGTCCTACGAGCAGTACTTC.

The V call is TRBV18, the J call TRBJ2-5; 8 bases line up with TRBD1. Losses at the gene ends were 6 bases for V and 2 bases for J; bases not matched to a gene: 5. The CDR3 length is 14 residues. Germline lookup yields CDR1 KGHSH and CDR2 LQKENI. The CDR3 DNA is TGTGCCAGCTCGCTAAACAGGGGGCAAGAGACCCAGTACTTC. Residues: CASSLNRGQETQYF. The full variable domain, in which reference TRBV18 and TRBJ2-5 provide the parts outside the CDR3, is NAGVMQNPRHLVRRRGQEARLRCSPMKGHSHVYWYRQLPEEGLKFMVYLQKENIIDESGMPKERFSAEFPKEGPSILRIQQVVRGDSAAYFCASSLNRGQETQYFGPGTRLLVL.

The chain combines TRBV12-3 or TRBV12-4 with TRBJ2-2, with D unclear. V lost 5 bases and J 6 bases, leaving 10 bases between the germline ends. The CDR3 loop spans 13 amino acids. The CDR3 is CASSPQLSGELFF. CDR3 DNA sequence: TGTGCCAGCAGTCCCCAACTGTCCGGGGAGCTGTTTTTT.

V gene TRBV15 combines with J gene TRBJ1-4, with a tentative D call TRBD1 (6 bases). The germline V and J ends were trimmed by 0 bases and 8 bases, with 22 bases remaining between them. This CDR3 is 18 amino acids long. CDR1 is LNHNV, CDR2 YYDKDF, per germline (reference sequence). For the CDR3, the DNA is TGTGCCACCAGCAGAGAGAGAGTGAGCCCTGGGGGCCGGGAAAAACTGTTTTTT. The encoded protein is CATSRERVSPGGREKLFF. Combining the CDR3 with reference TRBV15 and TRBJ1-4 gives the whole variable domain DAMVIQNPRYQVTQFGKPVTLSCSQTLNHNVMYWYQQKSSQAPKLLFHYYDKDFNNEADTPDNFQSRRPNTSFCFLDIRSPGLGDTAMYLCATSRERVSPGGREKLFFGSGTQLSVL.

The chain recombines TRBV2 with TRBJ1-3, with D perhaps TRBD1 (6 bases). Germline CDR1 reads SNHLY; CDR2 reads FYNNEI. The CDR3 has 15 residues. V was trimmed by 10 bases and J by 3 bases, leaving 19 bases between them. The CDR3, as DNA: TGTGCCATCCTAAGCAGGGGAATTGTTGGAAACACCATATATTTT. This sequence encodes CAILSRGIVGNTIYF.

The gene calls are TRBV12-3 or TRBV12-4 and TRBJ2-7; the match to TRBD1 covers 8 bases. The V and J ends lost 8 bases and 4 bases, in that order; junction bases with no gene match: 4. This CDR3 comprises 12 residues. The CDR3 sequence: CASGDRGYEQYF. The DNA of the CDR3 is TGTGCCAGCGGTGACAGGGGATACGAGCAGTACTTC.

This clone has just a few counts. The chain has TRBV5-1 and TRBJ2-2, with 11 bases matching TRBD2. Germline V gene data show CDR1 as SGHRS and CDR2 as YFSETQ. J lost 6 bases, V lost 4 bases, and 8 bases had no gene match. This CDR3 region has 16 residues. The CDR3 loop is CASSNILAGGAGELFF. Written as DNA, the CDR3 is TGCGCCAGCAGCAATATTCTAGCGGGGGGAGCCGGGGAGCTGTTTTTT.

The V and J genes are TRBV30 and TRBJ2-3; 8 bases align to TRBD2. The CDR3 totals 15 residues. Trimming at V came to 6 bases and at J to 4 bases, leaving 12 bases not matched to a gene. Germline loops: CDR1 GTSNPN, CDR2 SVGIG (reference sequence). The CDR3 DNA reads TGTGCCTGCCCCGATCGGGGGGGGGCGGCAGATACGCAGTATTTT. Its protein is CACPDRGGAADTQYF.

The chain employs TRBV5-4 and TRBJ1-5; no clear D. This CDR3 spans 15 amino acids. Germline-derived CDR1 and CDR2 are SGHNT and YYREEE (reference sequence). Trimming took 0 bases from V and 1 from J, leaving 8 bases between them. The CDR3 DNA follows: TGTGCCAGCAGCTTGGATGGGCAGAGCAATCAGCCCCAGCATTTT. Residues: CASSLDGQSNQPQHF.

The chain has TRBV5-6 and TRBJ2-6; 7 bases are a match to TRBD1. J gave up 0 bases and V 4 bases, and 10 bases lay outside the gene matches. The CDR3 is made up of 18 amino acids. Germline V gene lookup returns CDR1 SGHDT and CDR2 YYEEEE. CDR3 residues: CASSGTDRSYSGANVLTF. DNA of the CDR3: TGTGCCAGCAGCGGGACGGACAGGAGCTACTCTGGGGCCAACGTCCTGACTTTC.

J is TRBJ2-5 and V is TRBV23-1; 8 bases are shared with TRBD1. TRBV23-1 is filed as an ORF, its function uncertain. The CDR3 spans 19 residues. V shed 0 bases and J 4 bases; nucleotides not matched to a gene: 16. CDR3 loop: CASSQSNPYDRGCRETQYF. CDR3 DNA: TGCGCCAGCAGTCAATCAAATCCTTACGACAGGGGATGCCGAGAGACCCAGTACTTC.